The entry below gives a single TCR beta chain sequence along with its context. Data came from immunoSEQ multiplex PCR; TCRdb stores just in-frame clones and leaves some out. In the table there are more than 90,000 clones, just over 95% of which are singletons. This specimen belongs to a study of technical replicates of blood from a few donors. This CDR3 is 17 amino acids long. V was cut by 4 bases and J by 1 base, with 19 bases left in between. Per the germline V gene, CDR1 is LNHNV and CDR2 is YYDKDF (reference sequence). The clonotype comes from a human donor in good health. The sample was T cells isolated from PBMCs. V gene TRBV15 combines with J gene TRBJ1-1; possibly TRBD1 for D (6 bases). The CDR3: CATSIRRGAGENTEAFF. The CDR3 DNA reads TGTGCCACCAGCATTAGGCGGGGGGCGGGGGAGAACACTGAAGCTTTCTTT.